The clone carrying this T cell receptor beta chain has just a few counts. A much larger clone lies a single base off, so this may be a read error. This record belongs to a study of tumor-infiltrating lymphocytes in primary liver carcinoma. CDR1 SGHNT and CDR2 YENEEA come from the germline V gene. The CDR3 consists of 13 residues. Constant-region priming of about 500 ng total RNA yielded TCR beta cDNA. ARM-PCR, slightly modified, supplied the TCR beta libraries through three nested multiplex PCR rounds. In the first two PCR rounds, TRBV1-TRBV30 forward primers were paired with a C-beta reverse primer, and each round lasted roughly 10 cycles. TCRdb re-called the multiplex PCR reads with MiXCR, one entry per CDR3 protein. The sample consists of 330,000 or so distinct CDR3 sequences, approximately 65% of them appearing once. For blood RNA, unsorted whole blood served as the source, and germline DNA was extracted too.

The chain carries TRBV11-3 and TRBJ2-5; TRBD1 might be the D (6 bases). The sample taken for sequencing was peripheral blood. The sequence was collected from a man aged 40-50 years with primary liver carcinoma and hepatitis B virus infection. CDR3 sequence reads: CVSSLGQGKTQYF. For the CDR3, the DNA is TGTGTCAGCAGCTTAGGCCAGGGGAAGACCCAGTACTTC. Based on the CDR3 plus reference TRBV11-3 and TRBJ2-5, the full variable domain is EAGVVQSPRYKIIEKKQPVAFWCNPISGHNTLYWYLQNLGQGPELLIRYENEEAVDDSQLPKDRFSAERLKGVDSTLKIQPAELGDSAVYLCVSSLGQGKTQYFGPGTRLLVL.